The 20 T cell receptor beta chains presented below share a single source sample, sequenced in a study of CD8 T cells in ankylosing spondylitis. TCRdb passed the 5' RACE reads through MiXCR, listing each CDR3 protein once. The table has about 130,000 distinct CDR3 sequences, over 7% seen once. Sequencing was performed on blood, either unsorted or a sorted T cell fraction (not recorded which). The receptors derive from a male donor with ankylosing spondylitis or in good health (not recorded which).

There are many counts of this clonotype. This chain joins TRBV7-2 and TRBJ2-3; TRBD1 matches 7 bases. J was trimmed by 3 bases and V by 5 bases; bases with no gene match: 5. Germline loops: CDR1 SGHTA, CDR2 FQGNSA. This CDR3 is 14 amino acids long. CDR3 nucleotides: TGTGCCAGCAGCGGTAGGGGGCGTACAGATACGCAGTATTTT. Amino acid sequence: CASSGRGRTDTQYF.

This clonotype was found many times. The chain couples TRBV12-3 or TRBV12-4 to TRBJ1-3; D not resolved. The CDR3 is made up of 13 amino acids. V shed 5 bases and J shed 2 bases, with 7 bases lying between them. CDR3 protein: CASSTSPGNTIYF. CDR3 DNA: TGTGCCAGCAGTACTTCCCCTGGAAACACCATATATTTT.

This clonotype was recorded at least ten times. The J gene is TRBJ2-7, the V gene TRBV5-1; 11 bases are shared with TRBD2. V dropped 1 base and J dropped 3; count of bases not matched to a gene: 6. This CDR3 is built from 16 residues. Germline V lookup: CDR1 SGHRS, CDR2 YFSETQ. The CDR3 DNA reads as TGCGCCAGCAGCTTGCGCCCGACTAGCGGGGTCTACGAGCAGTACTTC. This encodes CASSLRPTSGVYEQYF.

This clonotype was detected ten times or more. This rearrangement joins TRBV27 to TRBJ2-7; D remains unclear. V was clipped by 5 bases and J by 6 bases, with 11 bases between them. The CDR3 sequence is 12 residues long. Germline V gene data show CDR1 as MNHEY and CDR2 as SMNVEV (reference sequence). Written as DNA, the CDR3 is TGTGCCAGCAGTCTCCGGAACGGCGAGCAGTACTTC. Its protein is CASSLRNGEQYF.

The chain employs TRBV20-1 and TRBJ1-6; TRBD1 matches 9 bases. V was clipped by 2 bases and J by 5 bases; unmatched bases: 1. Germline V gene data show CDR1 as DFQATT and CDR2 as SNEGSKA (reference sequence). The CDR3 spans 14 residues. The CDR3 spells CSARRDRDNSPLHF. The CDR3 DNA reads as TGCAGTGCTAGAAGGGACAGGGATAATTCACCCCTCCACTTT.

The sample holds a few counts of this clonotype. This sequence joins TRBV18 and TRBJ2-5; the D gene is possibly TRBD2 (5 bases). Trimming took 5 bases from V and 5 from J, leaving 12 bases between them. The CDR3 is 13 residues long. Germline CDR1 is KGHSH and CDR2 is LQKENI. This chain's CDR3 is CASSSGSPETQYF. The CDR3 DNA is TGTGCCAGCTCATCGGGGAGTCCGGAGACCCAGTACTTC.

This clonotype was seen only a few times. This chain connects TRBV5-1 to TRBJ2-6; no reliable D call. CDR1 and CDR2 from the germline V gene are SGHRS and YFSETQ. Trimming took 2 bases from V and 0 from J, leaving 9 bases between them. The CDR3 consists of 16 residues. Here the CDR3 reads CASSFSASSGANVLTF. As DNA, the CDR3 is TGCGCCAGCAGCTTCTCCGCGAGCTCTGGGGCCAACGTCCTGACTTTC.

As DNA, the CDR3 is TGCAGCGTTGGTCTACAGCCCCAGGCCAATGAGCAGTTCTTC. Translation: CSVGLQPQANEQFF. The rearrangement joins TRBV29-1 to TRBJ2-1; D is unresolved. Between the trimmed V and J ends, which lost 4 bases and 6 bases, there was a span of 16 bases. CDR1 and CDR2 (germline): SQVTM, ANQGSEA. The CDR3 contains 14 residues.

V gene TRBV20-1 combines with J gene TRBJ2-7, with TRBD2 identical over 7 bases. This CDR3 has 13 amino acids. Unmatched junction bases numbered 10, after V lost 6 bases and J lost 5 bases. CDR1 is DFQATT and CDR2 is SNEGSKA in the germline V gene (reference sequence). The CDR3 nucleotides read TGCAGTGCACCTACTCCGGGAGGCAACGAGCAGTACTTC. It specifies CSAPTPGGNEQYF.

In its sample, this clonotype was seen a few times. The rearrangement links TRBV29-1 to TRBJ2-1; TRBD2 matches at 11 bases. This CDR3 is 17 amino acids long. Germline loops: CDR1 SQVTM, CDR2 ANQGSEA. After removal of 6 bases from V and 2 bases from J, the junction contained 12 bases not matched to a gene. This CDR3 reads CSVGGLAGGLPYNEQFF. For the CDR3, the DNA is TGCAGCGTCGGCGGCCTAGCGGGAGGTCTCCCCTACAATGAGCAGTTCTTC.

This clonotype was counted at least ten times. The chain links TRBV7-6 to TRBJ2-5; 7 bases are shared with TRBD2. The V gene end was trimmed by 5 bases and the J gene end by 5 bases; junction bases not matched to a gene: 14. The CDR3 length is 16 residues. Looked up from germline, CDR1 is SGHVS and CDR2 is FNYEAQ. The CDR3, as DNA: TGTGCCAGCAGCCAAATTGGGGCGGGAGCTTATGAGACCCAGTACTTC. Protein product: CASSQIGAGAYETQYF.

This clonotype was observed at least ten times. This chain connects TRBV7-2 to TRBJ2-7; no reliable D call. The CDR3 has 13 residues. Germline V gene data show CDR1 as SGHTA and CDR2 as FQGNSA. V lost 5 bases to trimming and J lost 3 bases, with 11 bases between them. The CDR3, as DNA: TGTGCCAGCAGCCCCGACGGGTTCTACGAGCAGTACTTC. This sequence encodes CASSPDGFYEQYF.

This clonotype was seen repeatedly, ten times or more. The V and J genes are TRBV29-1 and TRBJ1-1, with 8 bases aligning to TRBD1. V was clipped by 5 bases and J by 6 bases; unmatched bases: 11. Germline V gives CDR1 SQVTM, CDR2 ANQGSEA. The CDR3 runs to 14 residues. CDR3 in DNA: TGCAGCGTTTTGGCAGGGGGCCATATCGCTGAAGCTTTCTTT. This encodes CSVLAGGHIAEAFF.

This clonotype was picked up many times. CDR3 nucleotide sequence: TGTGCCAGCAGCCCGAGCGGGGGGGCTTACGAGCAGTACTTC. Translating gives CASSPSGGAYEQYF. The chain is built from TRBV9 and TRBJ2-7; 10 positions agree with TRBD2. Germline V CDR1 and CDR2: SGDLS, YYNGEE. V lost 4 bases to trimming and J lost 4 bases; unmatched junction nucleotides: 5. The CDR3 extends over 14 amino acids.

At least ten counts were recorded for this clonotype. The J gene is TRBJ1-1, the V gene TRBV7-9; D call uncertain. The CDR3 consists of 13 residues. Germline-derived CDR1 and CDR2 are SEHNR and FQNEAQ (reference sequence). Trimming shortened V by 1 base and J by 8 bases, and 11 bases separated the two germline ends. The CDR3 nucleotides are TGTGCCAGCAGCTTAGGGGGAAATCAAGAAGCTTTCTTT. This gives the protein CASSLGGNQEAFF.

This clonotype was seen repeatedly, ten times or more. CDR3: CASSLALTGTGELFF. The CDR3 DNA reads as TGTGCCAGCAGTTTAGCGCTAACAGGCACCGGGGAGCTGTTTTTT. V is TRBV12-3 or TRBV12-4 and J is TRBJ2-2, with D maybe TRBD1 (5 bases). CDR3 size: 15 residues. V was pared by 0 bases and J by 4 bases, with 9 bases between.

This clonotype was seen only a few times. J is TRBJ2-7 and V is TRBV12-3 or TRBV12-4; 12 bases fit TRBD1. With V trimmed by 6 bases and J by 4 bases, 4 bases remained unmatched. The CDR3 covers 14 residues. CDR3 protein: CASRGQGAGYEQYF. The CDR3 DNA reads as TGTGCCAGCAGGGGACAGGGGGCAGGATACGAGCAGTACTTC.

The chain links TRBV12-3 or TRBV12-4 to TRBJ1-3; D is undetermined. Trimming cost V 3 bases and J 1 base, with 7 bases left between them. This CDR3 contains 14 residues. The CDR3 loop reads CASSFLFSGNTIYF. The DNA of the CDR3 is TGTGCCAGCAGTTTTCTGTTTTCTGGAAACACCATATATTTT.

This clonotype was counted at least ten times. The V gene is TRBV3-1, the J gene TRBJ1-1, with 9 bases matching TRBD1. This CDR3 contains 15 residues. After removal of 7 bases from V and 0 bases from J, the junction contained 6 bases not matched to a gene. Germline assignment: CDR1 LGHDT and CDR2 YNNKEL (reference sequence). The DNA of the CDR3 is TGTGCCAGCACCAAGGGACAGGGAATGAACACTGAAGCTTTCTTT. This encodes CASTKGQGMNTEAFF.

The chain uses TRBV7-2 and TRBJ1-1, with D possibly TRBD1 on 5 matching bases. Germline CDR1 and CDR2: SGHTA and FQGNSA. This CDR3 spans 15 amino acids. V dropped 1 base and J dropped 3 bases, with 12 bases sitting between them. Written as DNA, the CDR3 is TGTGCCAGCAGCTTAGACGGGACGGCAGACACTGAAGCTTTCTTT. This codes for CASSLDGTADTEAFF.